This TCR beta chain was captured by sequencing in a study of blood T cell repertoires in COVID-19. Seattle patients were enrolled during active infection and followed longitudinally. This CDR3 contains 15 residues. The germline gives CDR1 SEHNR, CDR2 FQNEAQ (reference sequence). V was trimmed by 2 bases and J by 3 bases, leaving 11 bases between them. The data were produced by immunoSEQ multiplex PCR, yet TCRdb's version contains in-frame clones alone and is incomplete. The table shows under 250,000 clones, with approximately 90% occurring only once. This TCR was recovered from a man aged 25 to 40 with COVID-19, enrolled during active disease. This chain uses TRBV7-9 with TRBJ2-1, with D tentatively TRBD1 (5 bases). Source material: peripheral blood. CDR3 bases: TGTGCCAGCAGCTTACCTGACAGCAACTACAATGAGCAGTTCTTC. Amino acid sequence: CASSLPDSNYNEQFF.